A single sample gave rise to the 16 T cell receptor beta chains below, sequenced in a study of blood T cell repertoires in COVID-19. Produced via immunoSEQ multiplex PCR; TCRdb's table is partial and in-frame only. The sample lists about 55,000 clones; roughly 85% were seen once. The material sequenced was peripheral blood. All receptors derive from a human donor in a cohort sampled during active COVID-19.

The V call is TRBV28, the J call TRBJ2-1, with 8 nucleotides matching TRBD2. This CDR3 has 16 amino acids. V trimming: 2 bases; J trimming: 2 bases; junction bases outside the gene matches: 5. Germline CDR1 reads MDHEN; CDR2 reads SYDVKM. In nucleotides, the CDR3 is TGTGCCAGCAGTTTACCCCAGGGACTAGCCTACAATGAGCAGTTCTTC. Translated, it gives CASSLPQGLAYNEQFF.

There are a few counts of this clone. This CDR3 is CASSNLPGSVGAEAFF. For the CDR3, the DNA is TGTGCCAGTAGTAACTTACCGGGCTCCGTCGGGGCTGAAGCTTTCTTT. V is TRBV19 and J is TRBJ1-1; no clear D gene. In germline, CDR1 is LNHDA, CDR2 SQIVND (reference sequence). The V end lost 4 bases, the J end lost 6 bases, and 21 bases lay between the germline ends. The CDR3 extends over 16 amino acids.

The chain links TRBV10-3 to TRBJ2-1; the match to TRBD2 covers 11 bases. Germline V lookup: CDR1 ENHRY, CDR2 SYGVKD. The CDR3 loop spans 16 amino acids. V shed 4 bases and J 2 bases; nucleotides not matched to a gene: 4. This CDR3 reads CAISGASGRTYNEQFF. In nucleotides, the CDR3 is TGTGCCATCAGTGGTGCTAGCGGGAGGACCTACAATGAGCAGTTCTTC.

The rearrangement joins TRBV3-1 (or the pseudogene TRBV3-2) to TRBJ2-3; the match to TRBD2 covers 9 bases. The germline CDR1 and CDR2 sequences are LGHDT and YNNKEL (reference sequence). V was clipped by 6 bases and J by 9 bases; unmatched bases: 16. The CDR3 sequence is 16 residues long. CDR3 residues: CASRASGTFTDTTQYF. As DNA, the CDR3 is TGTGCCAGCAGAGCTAGCGGGACTTTCACAGATACCACGCAGTATTTT.

A remark on this clone: Relative to the germline gene, one junction end is altered; a read error may explain this. The rearrangement uses TRBV6-2 or TRBV6-3 and TRBJ1-5, with a possible D match to TRBD1 (5 bases). CDR3 length: 16 residues. Germline V gives CDR1 MNHEY, CDR2 SVGEGT. The CDR3 spells CASSYGFDRHYHPQHF. Here the CDR3 DNA reads TGTGCCAGCAGTTACGGGTTCGACAGACACTATCATCCCCAGCATTTT.

The CDR3 sequence: CASSIGGLVSEAFF. CDR3 DNA: TGTGCCAGTAGTATAGGGGGGCTCGTATCTGAAGCTTTCTTT. The chain combines TRBV19 with TRBJ1-1, with TRBD1 as a possible D gene (6 bases). This CDR3 is 14 amino acids long. Trimming took 1 base from V and 6 from J, leaving 12 bases between them. Looked up from germline, CDR1 is LNHDA and CDR2 is SQIVND (reference sequence).

The V call is TRBV11-2, the J call TRBJ2-3, with 11 bases fitting TRBD2. V lost 5 bases, J lost 2 bases, and 6 bases stayed unmatched. This CDR3 is 16 amino acids long. CDR1 is SGHAT and CDR2 is FQNNGV in the germline V gene. CDR3 residues: CASSPGTSGNTDTQYF. The CDR3 DNA sequence: TGTGCCAGCAGCCCCGGGACTAGCGGAAACACAGATACGCAGTATTTT. The entire variable domain, with the rest obtained from reference TRBV11-2 and TRBJ2-3, is as follows: EAGVAQSPRYKIIEKRQSVAFWCNPISGHATLYWYQQILGQGPKLLIQFQNNGVVDDSQLPKDRFSAERLKGVDSTLKIQPAKLEDSAVYLCASSPGTSGNTDTQYFGPGTRLTVL.

The genes are TRBV6-4 and TRBJ1-1; 7 nucleotides agree with TRBD1. J was trimmed by 4 bases and V by 6 bases; bases with no gene match: 8. The CDR3 contains 14 residues. The germline V gene encodes CDR1 MRHNA and CDR2 SNTAGT. The CDR3 DNA is TGTGCCAGCAGGGCCAGACAGGGCGGCACTGAAGCTTTCTTT. Its translation is CASRARQGGTEAFF.

The CDR3 DNA follows: TGTGCCAGCAGTGAGACCCAGAGGGATACGCAGTATTTT. Its protein product is CASSETQRDTQYF. This rearrangement joins TRBV6-4 to TRBJ2-3; D gene uncertain. This CDR3 region has 13 residues. V was clipped by 3 bases and J by 6 bases, with 10 bases between them. Germline V CDR1 and CDR2: MRHNA, SNTAGT.

CDR3 nucleotide sequence: TGTGCCAGCTCCCCCGATCGTGGGGGGGCTGGTACGCAGTATTTT. This encodes CASSPDRGGAGTQYF. The chain has TRBV18 and TRBJ2-3; tentative D call: TRBD2 (7 bases). Germline V gene lookup returns CDR1 KGHSH and CDR2 LQKENI. This CDR3 is built from 15 residues. Trimming removed 6 bases from V and 8 bases from J, with 21 bases in between.

The V gene is TRBV9, the J gene TRBJ2-1, with 7 bases identical to TRBD2. This CDR3 spans 15 amino acids. V lost 3 bases, J lost 8 bases, and 11 bases stayed unmatched. Germline-derived CDR1 and CDR2 are SGDLS and YYNGEE. The CDR3 bases are TGTGCCAGCAGCGCCCTAGCGGAACTTGGACATGAGCAGTTCTTC. It yields the protein CASSALAELGHEQFF.

This clone has a handful of counts. V usage is TRBV4-3 and J usage is TRBJ2-1; 12 positions match TRBD2. The CDR3 extends over 14 amino acids. V dropped 4 bases and J dropped 8; count of bases not matched to a gene: 3. CDR1 is LGHNA, CDR2 YSLEER, per germline. The CDR3 bases are TGCGCCAGCAGCCGGCGACTAGCGGGAGATGAGCAGTTCTTC. It specifies CASSRRLAGDEQFF.

This clone was seen a handful of times. The V call is TRBV11-3, the J call TRBJ2-1; 8 nucleotides align to TRBD2. The CDR3 loop spans 16 amino acids. With V trimmed by 1 base and J by 6 bases, 8 bases remained unmatched. CDR1 is SGHNT and CDR2 is YENEEA in the germline V gene. The CDR3 coding sequence is TGTGCCAGCAGCTTAGTCCCAGGACTAGCAACCAATGAGCAGTTCTTC. Translation: CASSLVPGLATNEQFF.

The J gene is TRBJ2-3, the V gene TRBV5-1; TRBD2 agrees at 15 bases. There are 19 residues in the CDR3. Germline CDR1 is SGHRS and CDR2 is YFSETQ. The V segment lost 4 bases and the J segment 5 bases; nucleotides outside the gene matches: 14. CDR3: CASSPFRTSGRANGDTQYF. CDR3 bases: TGCGCCAGCAGCCCATTTCGGACTAGCGGGAGGGCCAATGGAGATACGCAGTATTTT.

The CDR3 protein is CASSLSGGANQPQHF. CDR3 sequence (DNA): TGTGCCAGCAGCTTGAGCGGGGGGGCCAATCAGCCCCAGCATTTT. The chain has TRBV5-5 and TRBJ1-5, with a weak D call TRBD1 (6 bases). This CDR3 contains 15 residues. Per the germline V gene, CDR1 is SGHKS and CDR2 is YYEKEE (reference sequence). The V end lost 1 base, the J end lost 3 bases, and 11 bases lay between the germline ends.

V gene TRBV5-1 combines with J gene TRBJ2-5; 7 bases fit TRBD1. Trimming at V came to 4 bases and at J to 3 bases, leaving 6 bases not matched to a gene. The CDR3 has 14 amino acids. Per germline, CDR1 SGHRS and CDR2 YFSETQ. The CDR3 DNA reads as TGCGCCAGCAGCCTACTTGGGACAGAAGAGACCCAGTACTTC. It codes for CASSLLGTEETQYF.